This T cell receptor (beta chain) is drawn from a study of monozygotic twins with inflammatory bowel disease. Broader study findings: A reduction in TCRbeta diversity (inverse Simpson) was seen in IBD patients relative to healthy co-twins.

UMIs with a 6-nucleotide sample barcode were added by template switching. TCRdb re-called the 5' RACE reads, yielding one record per CDR3 amino acid sequence without DNA. This sample's table reports hundreds of thousands of distinct CDR3 sequences. As regards this clonotype: Its antigen is not known.

The clonotype originates from a human donor with ulcerative colitis or Crohn's disease, or a healthy co-twin of an affected twin (not recorded which). Sequenced input: blood.

The CDR3 here is CASTLQGAQPQHF. This chain joins TRBV2 and TRBJ1-5; TCRdb selects TRBD1, and the lack of DNA leaves this call unchecked. Germline V CDR1 and CDR2: SNHLY, FYNNEI. This CDR3 contains 13 residues.